This T cell receptor beta chain emerged from a study of shared clonotypes between healthy human individuals. On the study more broadly: The cohort comprised a couple of women and a few men. Their ages spanned 18 to 49 years. Study-wide results and limits: Depth was large, yet rarefaction showed that sorted-subset sequencing was incomplete. Researchers found naive subsets generally carried larger estimated richness than memory subsets.

With regard to this clone: Its target is unknown.

The table came from immunoSEQ multiplex PCR; TCRdb's copy has only in-frame clones and leaves some out. Of over a million clones listed, around 95% were seen once; the top ten hold approximately 1.2%. The CDR3 totals 14 residues. Germline V lookup: CDR1 SGDLS, CDR2 YYNGEE. V lost 4 bases to trimming and J lost 3 bases, with 14 bases between them. The receptor was derived from a man aged 30 to 45 in good health. The sequenced sample was naive CD4+ T cells sorted from blood. Described subset: CD45RA+ positively selected. The gene calls are TRBV9 and TRBJ2-7; D possibly corresponds to TRBD2 (5 bases). The CDR3 region has the DNA TGTGCCAGCAGCCCACCCGGGGTAGGCTACGAGCAGTACTTC. Protein: CASSPPGVGYEQYF.